This T cell receptor (beta chain) was sequenced in a study of blood T cells in healthy people across ages. Study-wide results and limits: Naive CD4+ cell counts and diversity both ran higher in long-lived than in aged donors. Per-million-T-cell TCR beta diversity fell roughly linearly with age.

V gave up 2 bases and J gave up 11 bases, with 13 bases separating them. The germline CDR1 and CDR2 sequences are LGHDT and YNNKEL (reference sequence). The CDR3 length is 14 residues. Comment on this clonotype: Its antigen is undetermined.

With a J-beta primer mix and a sample-barcoded 5' primer, a second PCR ran about 7 to 12 cycles. TCRdb reprocessed the 5' RACE reads via MiXCR and lists one record per CDR3 protein. Here the sample spans around 900,000 distinct CDR3 sequences, 25% to 30% being singletons. What was sequenced was blood. The sequence was obtained from a woman older than 75 in good health. The chain carries TRBV3-1 and TRBJ1-6; D call uncertain. The CDR3 here is CASSQTHGPTPLHF. In DNA, the CDR3 is TGTGCCAGCAGCCAAACCCACGGCCCCACACCCCTCCACTTT. The full variable domain, completed using reference TRBV3-1 and TRBJ1-6, is DTAVSQTPKYLVTQMGNDKSIKCEQNLGHDTMYWYKQDSKKFLKIMFSYNNKELIINETVPNRFSPKSPDKAHLNLHINSLELGDSAVYFCASSQTHGPTPLHFGNGTRLTVT.